These T cell receptor beta chains were read from a single sample in a study of cytomegalovirus exposure and HLA in healthy donors. Method: immunoSEQ multiplex PCR; TCRdb's copy keeps in-frame clones and lacks some. The table lists about 140,000 clones, roughly 78% of them singletons. Sequencing was done on a sample of PBMCs. Source of these receptors: a man aged 25-40 years in good health. Both conserved end residues are part of each CDR3. D genes are given only for firm matches. A clone size is listed for some rows: how often the clone was seen (once, few, many), or a class if it is expanded.

D gene | J gene | clone size | CDR3 length | V gene | CDR3 DNA | CDR3 protein
NA | TRBJ1-5 | NA | 16 | TRBV2 | TGTGCCAGCAGTGAAGCGCAACAGGGTAGCAATCAGCCCCAGCATTTT | CASSEAQQGSNQPQHF
TRBD1 | TRBJ2-2 | NA | 15 | TRBV18 | TGTGCCAGCTCAGCCCGGGACAGGGCGGCCGGGGAGCTGTTTTTT | CASSARDRAAGELFF
NA | TRBJ1-1 | NA | 14 | TRBV11-3 | TGTGCCAGCAGCCCCCGGGGGTCGGACACTGAAGCTTTCTTT | CASSPRGSDTEAFF
NA | TRBJ2-1 | NA | 15 | TRBV27 | TGTGCCAGCAGTTTACTAACCCTTCGGGACAATGAGCAGTTCTTC | CASSLLTLRDNEQFF
TRBD1 | TRBJ2-4 | NA | 17 | TRBV19 | TGTGCCAGTAGTATAGGGGGGACAGGACGAATGGGAAACATTCAGTACTTC | CASSIGGTGRMGNIQYF
NA | TRBJ1-1 | NA | 12 | TRBV7-9 | TGTGCCAGCGGAACAGCTCGTTCTGAAGCTTTCTTT | CASGTARSEAFF
NA | TRBJ2-7 | NA | 13 | TRBV7-3 | TGTGCCAGCAGCTTAAACAGCGGCTACGAGCAGTACTTC | CASSLNSGYEQYF
NA | TRBJ1-5 | NA | 16 | TRBV7-8 | TGTGCCAGCAGCACCGGGACTGCTTCCCGCAATCAGCCCCAGCATTTT | CASSTGTASRNQPQHF
NA | TRBJ2-7 | NA | 14 | TRBV2 | TGTGCCAGCAGTGGACAGACGAGCTCCTACGAGCAGTACTTC | CASSGQTSSYEQYF
NA | TRBJ2-7 | NA | 15 | TRBV6-5 | TGTGCCAGCAGGGGAGCGGCAGTGCCTTCCTACGAGCAGTACTTC | CASRGAAVPSYEQYF
NA | TRBJ2-7 | NA | 13 | TRBV7-9 | TGTGCGACGGCCAACTCTTACGGAGATGAGCAGTACTTC | CATANSYGDEQYF
NA | TRBJ2-7 | NA | 15 | TRBV6-6 | TGTGCCAGCAGTTACTCGGGGCGGACCTCCTACGAGCAGTACTTC | CASSYSGRTSYEQYF
NA | TRBJ2-3 | few | 12 | TRBV12-2 | TGTGCAAGTCGCTCAGGGGCAGATACGCAGTATTTT | CASRSGADTQYF
NA | TRBJ2-3 | NA | 13 | TRBV28 | TGTGCCAGCAGTCCCGGACAGAGAGATACGCAGTATTTT | CASSPGQRDTQYF
TRBD2 | TRBJ2-2 | NA | 17 | TRBV19 | TGTGCCAGTAGTTCCCCCGGGCTAGCGGCGAACACCGGGGAGCTGTTTTTT | CASSSPGLAANTGELFF
TRBD2 | TRBJ2-2 | NA | 18 | TRBV9 | TGTGCCAGCAGCGTAAAACGGGAGGTATATCCGGACACCGGGGAGCTGTTTTTT | CASSVKREVYPDTGELFF
NA | TRBJ1-2 | NA | 13 | TRBV4-1 | TGCGCCAGCAGCCAACAGACTAACTATGGCTACACCTTC | CASSQQTNYGYTF
TRBD2 | TRBJ2-3 | NA | 16 | TRBV19 | TGTGCCAGTAGTCCACTAGCGGGGTTGGGCACAGATACGCAGTATTTT | CASSPLAGLGTDTQYF
NA | TRBJ2-1 | NA | 14 | TRBV27 | TGTGCCAGCAGTTTTGGAGGTCTAGTTAGTGAGCAGTTCTTC | CASSFGGLVSEQFF
NA | TRBJ1-2 | NA | 14 | TRBV7-9 | TGTGCCAGCAGCTTAGGACCTATTGGGAGGGGCTACACCTTC | CASSLGPIGRGYTF
NA | TRBJ2-1 | NA | 14 | TRBV29-1 | TGCAGCGCCCGAGGGCGGGGATCCTACAATGAGCAGTTCTTC | CSARGRGSYNEQFF
TRBD1 | TRBJ2-1 | NA | 15 | TRBV5-1 | TGCGCCAGCAGCTTGGTGGGACAGATTTACAATGAGCAGTTCTTC | CASSLVGQIYNEQFF